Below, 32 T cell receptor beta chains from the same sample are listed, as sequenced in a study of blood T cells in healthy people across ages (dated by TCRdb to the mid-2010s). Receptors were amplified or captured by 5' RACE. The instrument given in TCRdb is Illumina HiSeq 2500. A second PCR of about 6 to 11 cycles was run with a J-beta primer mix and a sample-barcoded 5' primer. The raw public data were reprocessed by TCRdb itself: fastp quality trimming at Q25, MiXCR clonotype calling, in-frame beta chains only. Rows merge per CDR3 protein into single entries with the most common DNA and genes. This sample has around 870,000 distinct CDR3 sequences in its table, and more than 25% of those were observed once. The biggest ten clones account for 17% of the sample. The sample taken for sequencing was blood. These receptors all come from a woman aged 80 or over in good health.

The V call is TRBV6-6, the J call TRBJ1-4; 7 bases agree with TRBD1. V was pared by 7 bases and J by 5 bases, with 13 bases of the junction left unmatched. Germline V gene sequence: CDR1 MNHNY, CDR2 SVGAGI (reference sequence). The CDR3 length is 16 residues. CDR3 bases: TGTGCCAGCACCGAGGGGGCCGCCAGGGTCAATGAAAAACTGTTTTTT. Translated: CASTEGAARVNEKLFF.

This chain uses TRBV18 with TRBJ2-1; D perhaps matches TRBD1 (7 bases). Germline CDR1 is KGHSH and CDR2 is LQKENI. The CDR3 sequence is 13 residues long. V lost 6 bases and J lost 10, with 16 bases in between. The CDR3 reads CASSAQGGYEQFF. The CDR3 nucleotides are TGTGCCAGCTCGGCCCAGGGGGGCTACGAGCAGTTCTTC.

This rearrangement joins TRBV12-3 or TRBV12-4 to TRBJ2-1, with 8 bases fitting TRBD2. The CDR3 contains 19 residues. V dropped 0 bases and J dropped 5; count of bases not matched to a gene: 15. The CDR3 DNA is TGTGCCAGCAGTTTAGCGCTAGCGGGTGTCGACCCTGGTAACAATGAGCAGTTCTTC. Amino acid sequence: CASSLALAGVDPGNNEQFF.

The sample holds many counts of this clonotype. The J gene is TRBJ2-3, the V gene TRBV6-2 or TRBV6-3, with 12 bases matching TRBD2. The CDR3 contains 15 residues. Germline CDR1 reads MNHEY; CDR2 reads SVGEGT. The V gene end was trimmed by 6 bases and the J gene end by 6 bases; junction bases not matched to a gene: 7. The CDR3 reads CASRTSGGLRDTQYF. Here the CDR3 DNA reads TGTGCCAGCAGGACTAGCGGGGGTTTGCGCGATACGCAGTATTTT.

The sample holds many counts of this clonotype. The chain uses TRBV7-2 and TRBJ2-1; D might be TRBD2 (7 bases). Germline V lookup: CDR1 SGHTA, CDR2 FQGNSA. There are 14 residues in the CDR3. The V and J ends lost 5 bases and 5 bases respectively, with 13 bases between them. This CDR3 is CASSQPGGHNEQFF. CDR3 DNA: TGTGCCAGCAGCCAGCCCGGGGGGCACAATGAGCAGTTCTTC. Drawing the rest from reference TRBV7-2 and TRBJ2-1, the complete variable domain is GAGVSQSPSNKVTEKGKDVELRCDPISGHTALYWYRQSLGQGLEFLIYFQGNSAPDKSGLPSDRFSAERTGGSVSTLTIQRTQQEDSAVYLCASSQPGGHNEQFFGPGTRLTVL.

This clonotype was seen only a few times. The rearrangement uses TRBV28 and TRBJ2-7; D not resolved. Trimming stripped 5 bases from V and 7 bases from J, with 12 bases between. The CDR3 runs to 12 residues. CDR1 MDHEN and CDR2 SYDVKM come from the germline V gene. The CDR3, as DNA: TGTGCCAGCAGTCCCCTCCCCGCTGAGCAGTACTTC. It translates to CASSPLPAEQYF.

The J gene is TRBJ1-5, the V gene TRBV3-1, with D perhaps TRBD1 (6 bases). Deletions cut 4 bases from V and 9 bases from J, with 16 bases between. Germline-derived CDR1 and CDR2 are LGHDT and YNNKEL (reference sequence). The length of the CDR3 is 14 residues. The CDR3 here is CASSPGEGVRPQHF. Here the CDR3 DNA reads TGTGCCAGCAGCCCGGGTGAGGGGGTCAGGCCCCAGCATTTT. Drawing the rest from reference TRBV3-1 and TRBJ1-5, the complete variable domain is DTAVSQTPKYLVTQMGNDKSIKCEQNLGHDTMYWYKQDSKKFLKIMFSYNNKELIINETVPNRFSPKSPDKAHLNLHINSLELGDSAVYFCASSPGEGVRPQHFGDGTRLSIL.

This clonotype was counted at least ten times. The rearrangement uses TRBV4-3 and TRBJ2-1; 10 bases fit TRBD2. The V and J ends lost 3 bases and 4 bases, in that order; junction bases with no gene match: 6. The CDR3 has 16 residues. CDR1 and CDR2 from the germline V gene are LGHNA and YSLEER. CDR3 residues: CASSHIAGGLYNEQFF. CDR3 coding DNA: TGCGCCAGCAGCCACATAGCGGGGGGCCTATACAATGAGCAGTTCTTC.

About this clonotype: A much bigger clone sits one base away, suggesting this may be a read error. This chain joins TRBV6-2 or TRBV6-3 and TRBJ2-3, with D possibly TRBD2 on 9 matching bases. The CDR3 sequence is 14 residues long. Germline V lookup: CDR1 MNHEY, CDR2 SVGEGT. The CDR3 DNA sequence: TGTGCCAGCAGTTTCCTAGCGGGGACAGGTACGCAGTATTTT. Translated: CASSFLAGTGTQYF.

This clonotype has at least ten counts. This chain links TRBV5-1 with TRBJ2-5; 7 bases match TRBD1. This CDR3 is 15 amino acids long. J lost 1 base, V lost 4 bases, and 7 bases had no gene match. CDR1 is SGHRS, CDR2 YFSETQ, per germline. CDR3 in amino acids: CASSPQTGPQETQYF. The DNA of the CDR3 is TGCGCCAGCAGCCCTCAGACAGGGCCCCAAGAGACCCAGTACTTC.

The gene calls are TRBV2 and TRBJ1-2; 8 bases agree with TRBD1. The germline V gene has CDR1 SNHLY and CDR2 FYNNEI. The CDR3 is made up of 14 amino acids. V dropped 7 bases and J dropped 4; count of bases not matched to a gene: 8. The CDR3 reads CASKRQGLGYGYTF. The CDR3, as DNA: TGTGCCAGCAAGAGACAGGGGCTAGGCTATGGCTACACCTTC.

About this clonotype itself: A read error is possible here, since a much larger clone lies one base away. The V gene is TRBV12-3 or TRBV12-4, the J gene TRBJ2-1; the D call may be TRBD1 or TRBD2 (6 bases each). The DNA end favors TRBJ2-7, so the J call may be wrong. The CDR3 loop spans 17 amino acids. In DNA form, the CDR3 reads TGTGCCAGCAGACAACAGGGACGGGGGTTTTCCTACAATGAGCAGTACTTC. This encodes CASRQQGRGFSYNEQYF.

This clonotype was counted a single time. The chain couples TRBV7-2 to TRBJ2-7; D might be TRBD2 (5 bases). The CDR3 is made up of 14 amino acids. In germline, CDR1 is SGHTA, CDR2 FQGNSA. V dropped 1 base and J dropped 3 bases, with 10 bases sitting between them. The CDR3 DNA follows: TGTGCCAGCAGCTTAGATGACTACCTCTACGAGCAGTACTTC. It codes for CASSLDDYLYEQYF.

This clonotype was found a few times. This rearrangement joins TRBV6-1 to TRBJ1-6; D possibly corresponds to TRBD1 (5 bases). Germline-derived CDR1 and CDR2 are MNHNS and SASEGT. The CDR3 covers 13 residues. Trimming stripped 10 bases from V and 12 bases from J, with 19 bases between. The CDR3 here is CATGDFRVRPLHF. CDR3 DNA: TGTGCCACTGGGGATTTCAGGGTTCGACCCCTCCACTTT.

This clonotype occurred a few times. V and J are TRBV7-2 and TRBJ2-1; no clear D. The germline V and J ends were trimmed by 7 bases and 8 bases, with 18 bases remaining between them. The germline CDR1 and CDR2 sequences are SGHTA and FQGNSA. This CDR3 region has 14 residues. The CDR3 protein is CASTLAGLVYEQFF. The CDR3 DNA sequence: TGTGCCAGCACTTTAGCCGGTCTAGTCTATGAGCAGTTCTTC. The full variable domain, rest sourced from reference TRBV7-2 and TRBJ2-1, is GAGVSQSPSNKVTEKGKDVELRCDPISGHTALYWYRQSLGQGLEFLIYFQGNSAPDKSGLPSDRFSAERTGGSVSTLTIQRTQQEDSAVYLCASTLAGLVYEQFFGPGTRLTVL.

CDR3 in DNA: TGTGCCAGCAGCGTGACTAGCGGGGGGGTCTACAATGAGCAGTACTTC. Translating gives CASSVTSGGVYNEQYF. V usage is TRBV5-8 and J usage is TRBJ2-7; TRBD2 matches at 14 bases. V was pared by 4 bases and J by 7 bases, with 10 bases of the junction left unmatched. The germline CDR1 and CDR2 sequences are SGHTS and YDEGEE. This CDR3 contains 16 residues. The full variable domain, its missing parts supplied by reference TRBV5-8 and TRBJ2-7, is EAGVTQSPTHLIKTRGQQATLRCSPISGHTSVYWYQQALGLGLQFLLWYDEGEERNRGNFPPRFSGRQFPNYSSELNVNALELEDSALYLCASSVTSGGVYNEQYFGPGTRLTVT.

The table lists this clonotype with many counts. CDR3 protein: CASVRTGTGNNEQFF. Here the CDR3 DNA reads TGTGCCAGCGTTCGGACCGGGACAGGGAACAATGAGCAGTTCTTC. The chain recombines TRBV6-2 or TRBV6-3 with TRBJ2-1; 9 positions agree with TRBD1. CDR3 size: 15 residues. The junction had 10 bases not matched to a gene; V was cut back by 8 bases and J by 5 bases. Germline CDR1 is MNHEY and CDR2 is SVGEGT.

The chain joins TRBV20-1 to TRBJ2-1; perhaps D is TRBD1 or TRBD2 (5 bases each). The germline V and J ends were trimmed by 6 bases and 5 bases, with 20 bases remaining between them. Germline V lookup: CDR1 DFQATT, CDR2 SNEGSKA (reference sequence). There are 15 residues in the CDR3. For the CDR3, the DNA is TGCAGTGCCCCCCGGGCCGCTGGGACCCACAATGAGCAGTTCTTC. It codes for CSAPRAAGTHNEQFF.

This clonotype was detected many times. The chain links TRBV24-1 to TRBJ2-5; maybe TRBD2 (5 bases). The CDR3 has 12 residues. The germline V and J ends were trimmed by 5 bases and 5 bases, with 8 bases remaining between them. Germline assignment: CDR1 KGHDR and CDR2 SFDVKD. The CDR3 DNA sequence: TGTGCCACCAGTGCGGGGTCGGAGACCCAGTACTTC. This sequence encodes CATSAGSETQYF.

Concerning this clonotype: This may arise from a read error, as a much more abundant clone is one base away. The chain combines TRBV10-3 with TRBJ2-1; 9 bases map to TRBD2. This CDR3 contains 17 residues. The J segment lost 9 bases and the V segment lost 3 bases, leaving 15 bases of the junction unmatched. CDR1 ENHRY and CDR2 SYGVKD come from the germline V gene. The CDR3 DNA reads TGTGCCATCAGTGATCCCCTCGGCGGGGGGGCCGGCGGTGAGCAGTTCTTC. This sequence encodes CAISDPLGGGAGGEQFF.

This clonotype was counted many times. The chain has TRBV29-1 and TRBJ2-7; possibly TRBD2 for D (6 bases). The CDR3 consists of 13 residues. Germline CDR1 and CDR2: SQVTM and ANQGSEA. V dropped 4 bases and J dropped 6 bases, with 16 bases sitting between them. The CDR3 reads CSVVFGLAREQYF. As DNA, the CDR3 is TGCAGCGTTGTATTCGGTCTAGCGCGCGAGCAGTACTTC.

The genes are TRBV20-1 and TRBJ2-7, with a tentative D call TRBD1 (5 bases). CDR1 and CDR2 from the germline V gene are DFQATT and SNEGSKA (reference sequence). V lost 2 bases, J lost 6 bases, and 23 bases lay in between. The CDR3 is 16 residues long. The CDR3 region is CSARLEWRTSAREQYF. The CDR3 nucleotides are TGCAGTGCTAGATTGGAGTGGCGGACATCCGCTCGCGAGCAGTACTTC.

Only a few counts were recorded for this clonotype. The CDR3 region has the DNA TGTGCCAGCAGTACCGGGACAGGGCTATTCACAGATACGCAGTATTTT. Protein: CASSTGTGLFTDTQYF. The chain couples TRBV12-3 or TRBV12-4 to TRBJ2-3; 9 positions match TRBD1. With V trimmed by 5 bases and J by 2 bases, 8 bases remained unmatched. This CDR3 comprises 16 residues.

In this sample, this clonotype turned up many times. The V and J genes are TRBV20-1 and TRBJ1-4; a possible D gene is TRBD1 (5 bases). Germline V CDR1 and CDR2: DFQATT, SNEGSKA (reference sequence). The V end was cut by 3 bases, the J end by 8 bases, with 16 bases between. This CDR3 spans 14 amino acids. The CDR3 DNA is TGCAGTGCTAGGATCGCACTTAAGGGGGAAAAACTGTTTTTT. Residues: CSARIALKGEKLFF.

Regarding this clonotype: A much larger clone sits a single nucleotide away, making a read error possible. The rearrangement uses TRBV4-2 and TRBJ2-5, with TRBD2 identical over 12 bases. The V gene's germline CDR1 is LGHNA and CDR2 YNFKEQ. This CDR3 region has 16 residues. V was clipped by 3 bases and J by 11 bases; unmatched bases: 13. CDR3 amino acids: CASSHGLAGYGNEQYF. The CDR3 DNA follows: TGTGCCAGCAGCCACGGACTAGCGGGGTACGGCAATGAGCAGTACTTC.

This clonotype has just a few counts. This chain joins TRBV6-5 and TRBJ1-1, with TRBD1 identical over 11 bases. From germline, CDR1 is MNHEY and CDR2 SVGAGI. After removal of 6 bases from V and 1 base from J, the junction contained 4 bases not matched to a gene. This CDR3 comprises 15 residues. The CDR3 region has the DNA TGTGCCAGCAGAGGACAGGGGGCCGGGAACACTGAAGCTTTCTTT. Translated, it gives CASRGQGAGNTEAFF.

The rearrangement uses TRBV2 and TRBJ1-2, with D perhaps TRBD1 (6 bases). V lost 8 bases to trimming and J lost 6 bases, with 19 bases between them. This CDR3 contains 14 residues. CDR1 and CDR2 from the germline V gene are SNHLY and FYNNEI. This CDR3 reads CASGGGVGTDGYTF. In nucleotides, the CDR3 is TGTGCCAGCGGGGGCGGGGTTGGAACGGATGGCTACACCTTC.

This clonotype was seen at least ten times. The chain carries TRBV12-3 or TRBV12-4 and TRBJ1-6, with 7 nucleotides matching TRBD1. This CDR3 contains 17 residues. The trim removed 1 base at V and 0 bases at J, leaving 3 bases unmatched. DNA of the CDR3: TGTGCCAGCAGTTTAGGCGGGACAGCCTCCTATAATTCACCCCTCCACTTT. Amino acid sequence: CASSLGGTASYNSPLHF.

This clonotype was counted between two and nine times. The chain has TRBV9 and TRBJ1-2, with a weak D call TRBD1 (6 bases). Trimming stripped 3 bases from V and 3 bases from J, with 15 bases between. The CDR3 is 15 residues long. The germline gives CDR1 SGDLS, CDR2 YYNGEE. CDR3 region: CASSGGGIVDYGYTF. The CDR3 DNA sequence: TGTGCCAGCAGCGGAGGGGGTATTGTCGACTATGGCTACACCTTC.

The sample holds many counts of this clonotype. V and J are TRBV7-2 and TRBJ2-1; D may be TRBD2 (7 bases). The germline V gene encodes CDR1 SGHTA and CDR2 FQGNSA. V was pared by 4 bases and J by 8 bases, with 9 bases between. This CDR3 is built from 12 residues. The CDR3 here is CASSWGGYEQFF. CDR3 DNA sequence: TGTGCCAGCAGCTGGGGGGGCTATGAGCAGTTCTTC. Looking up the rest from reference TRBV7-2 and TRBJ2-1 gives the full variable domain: GAGVSQSPSNKVTEKGKDVELRCDPISGHTALYWYRQSLGQGLEFLIYFQGNSAPDKSGLPSDRFSAERTGGSVSTLTIQRTQQEDSAVYLCASSWGGYEQFFGPGTRLTVL.

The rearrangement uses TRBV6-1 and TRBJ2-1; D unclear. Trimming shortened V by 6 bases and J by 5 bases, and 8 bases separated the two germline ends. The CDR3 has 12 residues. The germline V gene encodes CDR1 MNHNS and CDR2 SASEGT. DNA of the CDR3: TGTGCCAGCAGGAGCACCAACAATGAGCAGTTCTTC. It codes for CASRSTNNEQFF.

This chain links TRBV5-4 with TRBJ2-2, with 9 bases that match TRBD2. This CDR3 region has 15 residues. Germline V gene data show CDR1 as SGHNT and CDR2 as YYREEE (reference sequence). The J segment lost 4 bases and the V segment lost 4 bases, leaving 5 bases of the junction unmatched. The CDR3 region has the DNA TGTGCCAGCAGCCCTAGCGGGGTGAGCACCGGGGAGCTGTTTTTT. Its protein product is CASSPSGVSTGELFF.